A selection of T cell receptor beta chains follows, all from one sample in a study of identifying expanded T cells in peripheral blood. Clones were sequenced by immunoSEQ multiplex PCR, and TCRdb holds only the in-frame ones, with some missing. This sample carries roughly 100,000 clones, 70% to 90% of them seen once, and the ten largest clones take 11% to 15%. The material sequenced was blood. Receptors originate from a person aged 18 to 75 in good health. Both conserved end residues are part of each CDR3. Fields, in order: clone size, J gene, D gene, V gene, CDR3 DNA, CDR3 protein. The D gene is left open where the match is weak. Size tells how often a clone was seen (once, few, many) or the class of an expanded clone, and some rows leave it out.

size: NA
J: TRBJ2-1
D: TRBD1
V: TRBV5-1
DNA: TGCGCCAGCAGCCGGTTCGGGACAGGACTTTACAATGAGCAGTTCTTC
CDR3: CASSRFGTGLYNEQFF

size: NA
J: TRBJ2-7
D: NA
V: TRBV28
DNA: TGTGCCAGCAGTCCGTTCAGGGTGGACGAGCAGTACTTC
CDR3: CASSPFRVDEQYF

size: NA
J: TRBJ2-3
D: NA
V: TRBV6-5
DNA: TGTGCCAGCAGTTTGGATGGCACAGATACGCAGTATTTT
CDR3: CASSLDGTDTQYF

size: NA
J: TRBJ2-7
D: NA
V: TRBV7-9
DNA: TGTGCCAGCAGCTTAGCTGGGCTGTTCTACGAGCAGTACTTC
CDR3: CASSLAGLFYEQYF

size: once
J: TRBJ2-1
D: NA
V: TRBV7-6
DNA: TGTGCCAGCAGCTTAGTGGACAGTCCCTTCGATGAGCAGTTCTTC
CDR3: CASSLVDSPFDEQFF

size: NA
J: TRBJ1-5
D: NA
V: TRBV10-1
DNA: TGCGCCAGCAGTACCACCCGGGGTCAGCCCCAGCATTTT
CDR3: CASSTTRGQPQHF

size: NA
J: TRBJ2-1
D: NA
V: TRBV2
DNA: TGTGCCAGCAGTGAACAGGGGCGTTTTACCAATGAGCAGTTCTTC
CDR3: CASSEQGRFTNEQFF

size: NA
J: TRBJ2-2
D: NA
V: TRBV9
DNA: TGTGCCAGCAGCGTAGACCCGAACACCGGGGAGCTGTTTTTT
CDR3: CASSVDPNTGELFF

size: NA
J: TRBJ2-1
D: TRBD1
V: TRBV19
DNA: TGTGCCAGTAGTCGAGGACAGGGCCAGGCCCAGTTCTTC
CDR3: CASSRGQGQAQFF

size: once
J: TRBJ2-5
D: TRBD1
V: TRBV19
DNA: TGTGCCAGTAGTCCGGGACAGGTGACCCAAGAGACCCAGTACTTC
CDR3: CASSPGQVTQETQYF

size: NA
J: TRBJ2-1
D: TRBD1
V: TRBV19
DNA: TGTGCCAGTAGTTCTTGGGACAGGTCCTACAATGAGCAGTTCTTC
CDR3: CASSSWDRSYNEQFF

size: NA
J: TRBJ2-5
D: TRBD1
V: TRBV2
DNA: TGTGCCAGCAGTGAAGCGACGGACAGGGCAGAGACCCAGTACTTC
CDR3: CASSEATDRAETQYF

size: NA
J: TRBJ2-2
D: NA
V: TRBV7-8
DNA: TGTGCCAGCAGCTGGAGTCGGATGGCCGGGGAGCTGTTTTTT
CDR3: CASSWSRMAGELFF

size: NA
J: TRBJ1-1
D: NA
V: TRBV28
DNA: TGTGCCAGCAGTTTAGGGCGAGAAGCTTTCTTT
CDR3: CASSLGREAFF

size: NA
J: TRBJ2-5
D: NA
V: TRBV2
DNA: TGTGCCAGCAGCCGAAACGAGGGGGGAGAGACCCAGTACTTC
CDR3: CASSRNEGGETQYF

size: NA
J: TRBJ2-7
D: NA
V: TRBV5-1
DNA: TGCGCCAGCAGCTTGAGTGCGACGTACTCCTACGAGCAGTACTTC
CDR3: CASSLSATYSYEQYF

size: NA
J: TRBJ2-2
D: NA
V: TRBV5-1
DNA: TGCGCCAGCAGCTTGGATGGGGAGTACACCGGGGAGCTGTTTTTT
CDR3: CASSLDGEYTGELFF

size: NA
J: TRBJ1-1
D: NA
V: TRBV5-1
DNA: TGCGCCAGCAGCCCGCTCAGGGACACTGAAGCTTTCTTT
CDR3: CASSPLRDTEAFF

size: NA
J: TRBJ2-6
D: NA
V: TRBV18
DNA: TGTGCCAGCTCACCTGCGGGGCTTACCGGGGCCAACGTCCTGACTTTC
CDR3: CASSPAGLTGANVLTF

size: NA
J: TRBJ2-1
D: NA
V: TRBV28
DNA: TGTGCCAGCAGTTTAAGGTGGCAGCCCTACAATGAGCAGTTCTTC
CDR3: CASSLRWQPYNEQFF

size: NA
J: TRBJ2-1
D: NA
V: TRBV6-6
DNA: TGTGCCAGCAGTTACAGGGGAGCGAATGAGCAGTTCTTC
CDR3: CASSYRGANEQFF

size: NA
J: TRBJ2-7
D: NA
V: TRBV4-1
DNA: TGCGCCAGCAGCCAAGATCCTAACCGGCGGGACTACGAGCAGTACTTC
CDR3: CASSQDPNRRDYEQYF

size: NA
J: TRBJ1-2
D: NA
V: TRBV12-5
DNA: TGTGCTAGTGGTTTATGGGGGCCGGATAAGGAGGGCTACACCTTC
CDR3: CASGLWGPDKEGYTF

size: NA
J: TRBJ2-1
D: NA
V: TRBV18
DNA: TGTGCCAGCTCCCAATCTACCAATCCCTCCTACAATGAGCAGTTCTTC
CDR3: CASSQSTNPSYNEQFF

size: NA
J: TRBJ1-2
D: NA
V: TRBV9
DNA: TGTGCCAGCAGCACTCGACCGGGACAAGGCGACCACTATGGCTACACCTTC
CDR3: CASSTRPGQGDHYGYTF

size: once
J: TRBJ2-3
D: NA
V: TRBV5-1
DNA: TGCGCCAGCAGCTCTACGAGGGATACGCAGTATTTT
CDR3: CASSSTRDTQYF